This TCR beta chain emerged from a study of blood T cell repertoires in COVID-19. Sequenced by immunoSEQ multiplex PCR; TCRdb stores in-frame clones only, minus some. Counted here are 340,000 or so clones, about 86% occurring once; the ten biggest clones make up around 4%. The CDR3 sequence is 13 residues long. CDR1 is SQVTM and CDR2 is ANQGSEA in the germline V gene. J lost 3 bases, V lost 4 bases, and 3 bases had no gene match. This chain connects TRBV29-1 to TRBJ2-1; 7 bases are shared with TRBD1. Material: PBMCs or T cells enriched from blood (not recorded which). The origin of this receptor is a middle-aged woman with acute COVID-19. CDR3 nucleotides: TGCAGCGTTGCGACAGGGTTCTACAATGAGCAGTTCTTC. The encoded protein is CSVATGFYNEQFF.